This passage covers 14 T cell receptor beta chains from one sample sequenced in a study of shared clonotypes between healthy human individuals. Measured with immunoSEQ multiplex PCR; TCRdb has only the in-frame clones, and not every one. The sample carries roughly 2,500,000 clones, more than 85% recorded once. The source material was naive CD4+ T cells from PBMCs. Subset noted: CD45RA+ positively selected. These receptors originate from a man aged 18 to 30 in good health. Some clones in this sample may be carry-over from other donors' samples.

The chain carries TRBV5-6 and TRBJ1-6; D not resolved. Trimming cost V 0 bases and J 8 bases, with 9 bases left between them. This CDR3 spans 14 amino acids. Germline-derived CDR1 and CDR2 are SGHDT and YYEEEE. CDR3 protein: CASSLAPGDSPLHF. CDR3 sequence (DNA): TGTGCCAGCAGCTTGGCCCCCGGAGATTCACCCCTCCACTTT.

This chain connects TRBV4-1 to TRBJ1-1, with 9 bases lining up with TRBD1. The CDR3 is 15 amino acids. Germline lookup yields CDR1 MGHRA and CDR2 YSYEKL. The ends lost 4 bases at V and 3 bases at J; junction bases unmatched: 6. The CDR3 region is CASSPGTGRDTEAFF. The CDR3 DNA reads TGCGCCAGCAGCCCGGGGACAGGGAGGGACACTGAAGCTTTCTTT.

The chain recombines TRBV5-6 with TRBJ2-5, with 9 bases aligning to TRBD2. The V gene end was trimmed by 2 bases and the J gene end by 7 bases; junction bases not matched to a gene: 3. CDR3 length equals 13 residues. The germline V gene has CDR1 SGHDT and CDR2 YYEEEE. The CDR3 reads CASSFRREGTQYF. The DNA for the CDR3 is TGTGCCAGCAGCTTTAGGCGGGAGGGGACCCAGTACTTC.

This sequence joins TRBV5-1 and TRBJ2-1; D not certain. Trimming shortened V by 4 bases and J by 4 bases, and 9 bases separated the two germline ends. Germline V gene lookup returns CDR1 SGHRS and CDR2 YFSETQ. The CDR3 has 13 amino acids. The CDR3 bases are TGCGCCAGCAGCATATCAGAGTACAATGAGCAGTTCTTC. This translates into CASSISEYNEQFF.

The chain uses TRBV5-4 and TRBJ2-2; 9 nucleotides align to TRBD2. The V gene's germline CDR1 is SGHNT and CDR2 YYREEE (reference sequence). CDR3 size: 16 residues. The junction had 5 bases not matched to a gene; V was cut back by 1 base and J by 4 bases. The CDR3 DNA follows: TGTGCCAGCAGCTTGCGCGGGAGGGCCGCCACCGGGGAGCTGTTTTTT. Translating gives CASSLRGRAATGELFF.

The V gene is TRBV18, the J gene TRBJ2-1, with 8 bases that match TRBD1. J lost 7 bases, V lost 2 bases, and 7 bases had no gene match. Germline V gene data show CDR1 as KGHSH and CDR2 as LQKENI. There are 15 residues in the CDR3. This CDR3 reads CASSPRLQGENEQFF. The CDR3 DNA reads TGTGCCAGCTCACCAAGGCTACAGGGGGAAAATGAGCAGTTCTTC.

The V and J genes are TRBV28 and TRBJ2-7, with D possibly TRBD2 on 5 matching bases. Trimming pared 4 bases from V and 0 bases from J, leaving 13 bases between. The CDR3 runs 15 residues. Germline-derived CDR1 and CDR2 are MDHEN and SYDVKM. The DNA for the CDR3 is TGTGCCAGCAGTTCCGCCTCCGGGAACTCCTACGAGCAGTACTTC. Residues: CASSSASGNSYEQYF. Full variable domain (outside the CDR3, taken from reference TRBV28 and TRBJ2-7): DVKVTQSSRYLVKRTGEKVFLECVQDMDHENMFWYRQDPGLGLRLIYFSYDVKMKEKGDIPEGYSVSREKKERFSLILESASTNQTSMYLCASSSASGNSYEQYFGPGTRLTVT.

This chain uses TRBV2 with TRBJ1-5, with TRBD1 identical over 7 bases. The CDR3 loop spans 16 amino acids. Germline V CDR1 and CDR2: SNHLY, FYNNEI. Losses at the gene ends were 4 bases for V and 4 bases for J; bases not matched to a gene: 10. For the CDR3, the DNA is TGTGCCAGCAGTGCCTTTGAAGGGGGCGGTAATCAGCCCCAGCATTTT. Protein sequence: CASSAFEGGGNQPQHF.

The gene calls are TRBV4-3 and TRBJ2-1; the match to TRBD2 covers 7 bases. With 1 base clipped from V and 8 bases from J, the junction kept 14 bases outside the gene matches. The CDR3 runs to 17 residues. The germline CDR1 and CDR2 sequences are LGHNA and YSLEER. CDR3 DNA: TGCGCCAGCAGCCAAGTGGGACCGGGACTAAGGGTCTATGAGCAGTTCTTC. Protein: CASSQVGPGLRVYEQFF.

The chain is built from TRBV9 and TRBJ2-5; 7 bases map to TRBD1. CDR1 is SGDLS, CDR2 YYNGEE, per germline. V lost 4 bases, J lost 3 bases, and 9 bases stayed unmatched. This CDR3 comprises 15 residues. CDR3 region: CASSPRQGRKETQYF. CDR3 nucleotides: TGTGCCAGCAGCCCTCGACAGGGCCGAAAAGAGACCCAGTACTTC.

V gene TRBV21-1 combines with J gene TRBJ1-2; the table's D gene call, TRBD1, was not cross checked with the DNA. TRBV21-1 is tagged as a pseudogene. The CDR3 is made up of 14 amino acids. CDR3 protein: CASSQPGQGFGYTF. In DNA form, the CDR3 reads TGTGCCAGCTCCCAACCGGGACAGGGGTTTGGCTACACCTTC.

The chain links TRBV27 to TRBJ2-4; 13 bases align to TRBD2. The junction had 4 bases not matched to a gene; V was cut back by 5 bases and J by 0 bases. Germline CDR1 MNHEY, CDR2 SMNVEV (reference sequence). The CDR3 is made up of 17 amino acids. The CDR3 reads CASSRLAGGLAKNIQYF. DNA of the CDR3: TGTGCCAGCAGTCGACTAGCGGGAGGACTAGCCAAAAACATTCAGTACTTC.

This rearrangement joins TRBV2 to TRBJ2-3; 9 positions agree with TRBD2. CDR3 length equals 15 residues. Germline V gene data show CDR1 as SNHLY and CDR2 as FYNNEI. V was clipped by 4 bases and J by 3 bases; unmatched bases: 5. The CDR3 DNA reads TGTGCCAGCAGTGTATCCAGCGGGAGGACAGATACGCAGTATTTT. This translates into CASSVSSGRTDTQYF.

This clone was detected once. This chain uses TRBV5-6 with TRBJ2-7, with D uncertain. The V end was cut by 3 bases, the J end by 4 bases, with 20 bases between. Per germline, CDR1 SGHDT and CDR2 YYEEEE. The CDR3 has 16 amino acids. CDR3 nucleotide sequence: TGTGCCAGCAGCTCCCAGTTAGCCGTCCTTTGGTACGAGCAGTACTTC. It codes for CASSSQLAVLWYEQYF.